These 5 T cell receptor beta chains share one sample of origin, sequenced in a study of monozygotic twins with inflammatory bowel disease. TCRdb reprocessed the 5' RACE reads, keeping one entry per CDR3 protein, no DNA. The sample holds under 200,000 distinct CDR3 sequences. The sequencing input was blood. The receptors shown here come from a human donor with ulcerative colitis or Crohn's disease, or a healthy co-twin of an affected twin (not recorded which).

The rearrangement links TRBV20-1 to TRBJ2-2. CDR3 length: 14 residues. The germline V gene has CDR1 DFQATT and CDR2 SNEGSKA (reference sequence). The CDR3 spells CSARTIGNTGELFF.

The CDR3 is CASSSGVRTRGSDEQFF. The V gene is TRBV7-9, the J gene TRBJ2-1; as DNA is missing, the TRBD2 call by TCRdb cannot be tested. CDR1 is SEHNR, CDR2 FQNEAQ, per germline (reference sequence). There are 17 residues in the CDR3.

The chain couples TRBV6-4 to TRBJ2-3; TCRdb lists TRBD2, though no DNA is available to test this call. Germline V gene lookup returns CDR1 MRHNA and CDR2 SNTAGT. The CDR3 extends over 17 amino acids. The chain's CDR3 is CASSDSTSGGGTDTQYF.

The V call is TRBV28, the J call TRBJ1-5. Per the germline V gene, CDR1 is MDHEN and CDR2 is SYDVKM. This CDR3 contains 13 residues. The CDR3 is CASKGFSNQPQHF.

The gene calls are TRBV7-2 and TRBJ2-1; TCRdb reports TRBD2, a call that lacks DNA to check it against. Germline CDR1 and CDR2: SGHTA and FQGNSA. The CDR3 sequence is 16 residues long. CDR3: CASSPGLAGAYNEQFF.